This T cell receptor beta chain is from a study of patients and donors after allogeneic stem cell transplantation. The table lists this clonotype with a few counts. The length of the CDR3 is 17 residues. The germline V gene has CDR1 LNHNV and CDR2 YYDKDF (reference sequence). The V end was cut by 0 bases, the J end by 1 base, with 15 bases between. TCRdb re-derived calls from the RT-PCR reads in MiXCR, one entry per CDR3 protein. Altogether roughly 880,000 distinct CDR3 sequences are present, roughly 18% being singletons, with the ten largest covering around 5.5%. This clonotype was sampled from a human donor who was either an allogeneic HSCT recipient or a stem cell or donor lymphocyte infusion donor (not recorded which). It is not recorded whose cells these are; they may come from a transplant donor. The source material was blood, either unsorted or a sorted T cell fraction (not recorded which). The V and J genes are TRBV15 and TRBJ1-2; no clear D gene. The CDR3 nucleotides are TGTGCCACCAGCAGAGACCTACGGGCGGACTTTAACTATGGCTACACCTTC. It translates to CATSRDLRADFNYGYTF.